This T cell receptor beta chain was sequenced for a study of blood T cell repertoires in COVID-19. Study-level background: Samples came from the United States, Italy and Spain, spanning acute and convalescent COVID-19. In each case, the material was cDNA or gDNA derived from T cells, B-cell-depleted T cells, or PBMCs.

The CDR3 is 12 residues long. With 8 bases removed from V and 13 bases from J, the gap between germline ends came to 20 bases. Per the germline V gene, CDR1 is SNHLY and CDR2 is FYNNEI. Methods used by the authors: Nucleated cell number was recorded as an estimate derived from reference gene primer amplification. The data were produced by immunoSEQ multiplex PCR, yet TCRdb's version contains in-frame clones alone and is incomplete. That table is the source of V, J and clone size, and D and trimming were worked out from the DNA. Of some 70,000 clones in the sample, 81% were seen once. The rearrangement joins TRBV2 to TRBJ2-5; D might be TRBD2 (5 bases). The sequenced sample was peripheral blood. The TCR sequence derives from a woman aged 70-85 years with acute or convalescent COVID-19. The CDR3 bases are TGTGCCAGCTCGCGGACTCTGTGGCATGGGTACTTC. Translation: CASSRTLWHGYF.